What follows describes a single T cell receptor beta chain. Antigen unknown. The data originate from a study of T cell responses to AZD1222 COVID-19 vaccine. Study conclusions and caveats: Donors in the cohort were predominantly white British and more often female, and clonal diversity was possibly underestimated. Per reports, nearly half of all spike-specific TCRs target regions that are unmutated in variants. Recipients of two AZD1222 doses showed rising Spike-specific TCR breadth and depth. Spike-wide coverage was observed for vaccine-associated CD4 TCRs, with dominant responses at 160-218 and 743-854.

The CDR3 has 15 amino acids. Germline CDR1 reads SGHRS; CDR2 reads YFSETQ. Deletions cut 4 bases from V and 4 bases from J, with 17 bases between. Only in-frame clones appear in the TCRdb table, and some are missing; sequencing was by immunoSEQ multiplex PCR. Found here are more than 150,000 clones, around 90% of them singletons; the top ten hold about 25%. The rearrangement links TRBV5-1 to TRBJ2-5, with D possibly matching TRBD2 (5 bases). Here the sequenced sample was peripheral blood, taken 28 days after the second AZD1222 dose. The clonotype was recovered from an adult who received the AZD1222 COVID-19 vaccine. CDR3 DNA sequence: TGCGCCAGCAGCCCCATGACGGGAAAGAGAGAGACCCAGTACTTC. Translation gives CASSPMTGKRETQYF.